This T cell receptor (beta chain) was found in a study of shared clonotypes between healthy human individuals. Points from the study as a whole: Non-shared clonotypes had lower generation probabilities than those shared by all four donors.

To note about this clone: Its target is unknown.

Here immunoSEQ multiplex PCR was the method, and the copy in TCRdb shows in-frame clones only, minus some. The table shows about 1 million clones, with 70% to 80% occurring only once. The CDR3 is 16 residues long. The germline V gene has CDR1 SNHLY and CDR2 FYNNEI. The V and J ends lost 6 bases and 0 bases, in that order; junction bases with no gene match: 3. Source material: memory CD4+ T cells sorted from blood. Specified subset: CD45RA-negative fraction. The sequence was obtained from a man aged 18 to 29 in good health. The chain uses TRBV2 and TRBJ2-2, with 11 bases matching TRBD2. CDR3 sequence: CASRLAGGPNTGELFF. CDR3 nucleotide sequence: TGTGCCAGCAGGCTAGCGGGGGGCCCGAACACCGGGGAGCTGTTTTTT.